The clone carrying this T cell receptor (beta chain) was found a few times. No antigen is known for it. The single heparinised draw taken from each donor contained about 110 mL of blood on average. It was via CD45RO/CCR7/CD25/CD127/CD95/CD27 that CD4+ naive, central memory, regulatory and stem cell-like memory cells were sorted. The data derive from a study of beta chain features in type 1 diabetes. Study outcomes and limitations: Across all four CD4+ subsets, people with type 1 diabetes showed modestly shorter TCRB CDR3s.

Expressed TCRB transcripts got sequenced, as all isolated RNA was reverse transcribed. Generated by immunoSEQ multiplex PCR, the TCRdb table keeps only in-frame clones and is missing some. The profile shows 150,000 to 200,000 clones, approximately 9.1% of them singletons. V shed 4 bases and J 2 bases; nucleotides not matched to a gene: 5. Germline V gene data show CDR1 as KGHSH and CDR2 as LQKENI. The CDR3 has 15 amino acids. The sequence derives from a woman aged 25 to 39 with type 1 diabetes. This rearrangement joins TRBV18 to TRBJ2-1; TRBD2 aligns across 7 bases. The sequencing input was central memory CD4+ T cells from blood. CDR3 nucleotides: TGTGCCAGCTCACTCGGACTAGAAGCCTACAATGAGCAGTTCTTC. Amino acid sequence: CASSLGLEAYNEQFF. Complete variable domain (other parts from reference TRBV18 and TRBJ2-1): NAGVMQNPRHLVRRRGQEARLRCSPMKGHSHVYWYRQLPEEGLKFMVYLQKENIIDESGMPKERFSAEFPKEGPSILRIQQVVRGDSAAYFCASSLGLEAYNEQFFGPGTRLTVL.